These T cell receptor beta chains were read from a single sample in a study of a mutant IDH1 vaccine in newly diagnosed glioma. The repertoire was sequenced with immunoSEQ multiplex PCR; TCRdb's copy has only in-frame clones and lacks some. Counted here are about 53,000 clones, 65% to 90% occurring once; the ten biggest clones make up 3% to 3.5%. Their antigens remain unidentified. Here the sequenced sample was PBMCs, taken from a glioma patient whose treatment included an IDH1 peptide vaccine. Receptors were obtained from a woman between 18 and 30 years old with glioma. Some clones in this sample may be carry-over from other donors' samples. CDR3s include the opening cysteine and the closing phenylalanine or tryptophan. D genes are given only for firm matches. The size of a clone is reported for some rows only, either as once, few or many, or as a class for expanded clones.

clone_size: .
d_call: TRBD1
v_call: TRBV5-4
j_call: TRBJ1-2
cdr3_nt: TGTGCCAGCAGTCCCCCGGCAGGGGGCCGTTTAGGCTATGGCTACACCTTC
cdr3_aa: CASSPPAGGRLGYGYTF

clone_size: few
d_call: .
v_call: TRBV30
j_call: TRBJ2-5
cdr3_nt: TGTGCCTGGAGTTTGGAGGGGGCGTACCAAGAGACCCAGTACTTC
cdr3_aa: CAWSLEGAYQETQYF

clone_size: .
d_call: TRBD1
v_call: TRBV25-1
j_call: TRBJ2-2
cdr3_nt: TGTGCCATCAAATGGACAGGATCCACCGGGGAGCTGTTTTTT
cdr3_aa: CAIKWTGSTGELFF

clone_size: .
d_call: .
v_call: TRBV7-2
j_call: TRBJ1-1
cdr3_nt: TGTGCCAGCAGCTTAACCGGGGCAGCTTTCTTT
cdr3_aa: CASSLTGAAFF

clone_size: .
d_call: .
v_call: TRBV6-5
j_call: TRBJ2-3
cdr3_nt: TGTGCCAGCAGTTATGCCAACTCACCCGTAGGTACGCAGTATTTT
cdr3_aa: CASSYANSPVGTQYF

clone_size: .
d_call: TRBD1
v_call: TRBV27
j_call: TRBJ2-7
cdr3_nt: TGTGCCAGCCGACAGGGTGGCTACGAGCAGTACTTC
cdr3_aa: CASRQGGYEQYF

clone_size: .
d_call: .
v_call: TRBV5-6
j_call: TRBJ2-7
cdr3_nt: TGTGCCAGCAGCTTGGACCCGGCATCGATAAGCTACGAGCAGTACTTC
cdr3_aa: CASSLDPASISYEQYF

clone_size: .
d_call: TRBD1
v_call: TRBV5-1
j_call: TRBJ1-1
cdr3_nt: TGCGCCAGCAGCTTGGGTCCGGGACAGGGGGCGAGTGTAGGGAAAAACACTGAAGCTTTCTTT
cdr3_aa: CASSLGPGQGASVGKNTEAFF

clone_size: .
d_call: .
v_call: TRBV10-1
j_call: TRBJ1-4
cdr3_nt: TGCGCCAGCAGTTCTCCCCACGCCTCGGGTAATGAAAAACTGTTTTTT
cdr3_aa: CASSSPHASGNEKLFF

clone_size: .
d_call: .
v_call: TRBV30
j_call: TRBJ1-1
cdr3_nt: TGTGCCTGGACCCCCGATTCCAGTCAGAACTTTCCCGTCTTTGAAGCTTTCTTT
cdr3_aa: CAWTPDSSQNFPVFEAFF

clone_size: .
d_call: TRBD2
v_call: TRBV10-3
j_call: TRBJ2-7
cdr3_nt: TGTGCCATCACCCCTACAGCGGGGTCCTACGAGCAGTACTTC
cdr3_aa: CAITPTAGSYEQYF

clone_size: .
d_call: .
v_call: TRBV18
j_call: TRBJ1-2
cdr3_nt: TGTGCCAGCTCACATTACAGGGCGCGTGGCTACACCTTC
cdr3_aa: CASSHYRARGYTF

clone_size: once
d_call: TRBD2
v_call: TRBV5-1
j_call: TRBJ2-3
cdr3_nt: TGCGCCAGCAGCTGGACTAGCCTCACAGATACGCAGTATTTT
cdr3_aa: CASSWTSLTDTQYF

clone_size: .
d_call: .
v_call: TRBV6-1
j_call: TRBJ2-6
cdr3_nt: TGTGCCAGCCCACAGGGATCTGGGGCCAACGTCCTGACTTTC
cdr3_aa: CASPQGSGANVLTF

clone_size: .
d_call: TRBD1
v_call: TRBV9
j_call: TRBJ1-2
cdr3_nt: TGTGCCAGCTCCACAGGGGTAGGCTACACCTTC
cdr3_aa: CASSTGVGYTF

clone_size: medium-sized
d_call: .
v_call: TRBV6-4
j_call: TRBJ2-3
cdr3_nt: TGTGCCAGCAGTGCTGGGGACGACACAGATACGCAGTATTTT
cdr3_aa: CASSAGDDTDTQYF

clone_size: few
d_call: .
v_call: TRBV2
j_call: TRBJ2-2
cdr3_nt: TGTGCCAGCATGGGGGGAGGGGGCACCGGGGAGCTGTTTTTT
cdr3_aa: CASMGGGGTGELFF

clone_size: .
d_call: .
v_call: TRBV9
j_call: TRBJ2-2
cdr3_nt: TGTGCCAGCAATGTGCGGGGCCTCACCGGGGAGCTGTTTTTT
cdr3_aa: CASNVRGLTGELFF

clone_size: .
d_call: .
v_call: TRBV6-5
j_call: TRBJ1-1
cdr3_nt: TGTGCCAGCAGGCCGGCAGGGAGATCTGAAGCTTTCTTT
cdr3_aa: CASRPAGRSEAFF

clone_size: .
d_call: .
v_call: TRBV14
j_call: TRBJ1-1
cdr3_nt: TGTGCCAGCAGCCACCAGTCTTACGACGACTTTATGAACACTGAAGCTTTCTTT
cdr3_aa: CASSHQSYDDFMNTEAFF

clone_size: .
d_call: .
v_call: TRBV9
j_call: TRBJ1-2
cdr3_nt: TGTGCCAGCAGCTTCTTTGGACAGAACTATGGCTACACCTTC
cdr3_aa: CASSFFGQNYGYTF

clone_size: .
d_call: .
v_call: TRBV6-6
j_call: TRBJ1-1
cdr3_nt: TGTGCCAGCAGTTACAATGAGGGAAGTACTGAAGCTTTCTTT
cdr3_aa: CASSYNEGSTEAFF

clone_size: .
d_call: .
v_call: TRBV19
j_call: TRBJ1-5
cdr3_nt: TGTGCCAGTAGGACATTACAGGGTCGACAGCCCCAGCATTTT
cdr3_aa: CASRTLQGRQPQHF

clone_size: .
d_call: .
v_call: TRBV20-1
j_call: TRBJ2-1
cdr3_nt: TGCAGTGCTGCCAACAATGAGCAGTTCTTC
cdr3_aa: CSAANNEQFF

clone_size: .
d_call: .
v_call: TRBV11-2
j_call: TRBJ2-7
cdr3_nt: TGTGCCAGCAGCCTCAACAGATTACAGTACTTC
cdr3_aa: CASSLNRLQYF

clone_size: few
d_call: .
v_call: TRBV14
j_call: TRBJ1-4
cdr3_nt: TGTGCCAGCAGCTTGTCAATGGGAAAACTGTTTTTT
cdr3_aa: CASSLSMGKLFF

clone_size: few
d_call: .
v_call: TRBV5-1
j_call: TRBJ1-5
cdr3_nt: TGCGCCAGCAGCTTGGGGGGCACCCAGGCGCCCCAGCATTTT
cdr3_aa: CASSLGGTQAPQHF

clone_size: .
d_call: .
v_call: TRBV5-4
j_call: TRBJ1-2
cdr3_nt: TGTGCCAGCATCTCCGCCGGGACGCCTGGGGGCTACACCTTC
cdr3_aa: CASISAGTPGGYTF

clone_size: .
d_call: .
v_call: TRBV7-2
j_call: TRBJ1-3
cdr3_nt: TGTGCCAGCAGCTTAGGGGGCGGGTGGGGAAACACCATATATTTT
cdr3_aa: CASSLGGGWGNTIYF

clone_size: .
d_call: TRBD2
v_call: TRBV6-4
j_call: TRBJ2-3
cdr3_nt: TGTGCCAGCAGTGTAAGCCTAGCGGGGACCACAGATACGCAGTATTTT
cdr3_aa: CASSVSLAGTTDTQYF

clone_size: .
d_call: TRBD2
v_call: TRBV7-9
j_call: TRBJ2-3
cdr3_nt: TGTGCCAGCAGCCCCGGACTAGCGACAGATACGCAGTATTTT
cdr3_aa: CASSPGLATDTQYF

clone_size: .
d_call: .
v_call: TRBV7-9
j_call: TRBJ1-1
cdr3_nt: TGTGCCAGCAGCCCTCCGGATCCGACTGAAGCTTTCTTT
cdr3_aa: CASSPPDPTEAFF

clone_size: .
d_call: .
v_call: TRBV4-3
j_call: TRBJ2-5
cdr3_nt: TGCGCCAGCAGCCAAGATCAGTGGGGGGGCCCGGAGACCCAGTACTTC
cdr3_aa: CASSQDQWGGPETQYF